This is a list of T cell receptor beta chains from one sample in a study of blood T cell repertoires in COVID-19. TCRdb's copy holds only in-frame clones and misses some; the assay was immunoSEQ multiplex PCR. In the table there are approximately 270,000 clones, around nine tenths of which are singletons. Sequenced material: peripheral blood. The receptor set was obtained from a young man with acute or convalescent COVID-19. CDR3s include the opening cysteine and the closing phenylalanine or tryptophan. The order of the fields is V gene, J gene, clone size, D gene, CDR3 DNA, CDR3 protein. The D gene is left open where the match is weak. Clone size, where shown, is once, few, many, or a class for clones that have expanded.

>TRBV9|TRBJ1-5|few|NA
TGTGCCAGCAGCGTCCAGGGTTTCCAAAATCAGCCCCAGCATTTT
CASSVQGFQNQPQHF
>TRBV6-2/TRBV6-3|TRBJ1-2|NA|NA
TGTGCCAGCAGTTTCCGGGACTTAAGTAACTATGGCTACACCTTC
CASSFRDLSNYGYTF
>TRBV19|TRBJ1-2|NA|NA
TGTGCCAGTAGTATGAGCAGGGTCGGTGGCTACACCTTC
CASSMSRVGGYTF
>TRBV4-1|TRBJ2-7|few|NA
TGCGCCAGCAGCCAAGGCAGGGCCTACGAGCAGTACTTC
CASSQGRAYEQYF
>TRBV28|TRBJ2-5|once|TRBD2
TGTGCCAGCAGTTTATTCCCCGGGACTAGCGGTTTCCAAGAGACCCAGTACTTC
CASSLFPGTSGFQETQYF
>TRBV3-1/TRBV3-2|TRBJ2-7|NA|TRBD1
TGTGCCAGCAGCCTTGGGGACAGTACCTACGAGCAGTACTTC
CASSLGDSTYEQYF
>TRBV28|TRBJ1-5|NA|NA
TGTGCCAGCAGCATGAGACCCCAGCATTTT
CASSMRPQHF
>TRBV4-2|TRBJ1-6|NA|NA
TGTGCCAGCAGCCAACCAGGACAGCCCGGGGATTCACCCCTCCACTTT
CASSQPGQPGDSPLHF
>TRBV27|TRBJ2-5|NA|TRBD1
TGTGCCAGCAGTTGGAGGACAGGGGGAAGAGAGACCCAGTACTTC
CASSWRTGGRETQYF
>TRBV9|TRBJ2-7|once|NA
TGTGCCAGCAGCGTAGCTCTCCTCCGGGGTGGCTCCTACGAGCAGTACTTC
CASSVALLRGGSYEQYF
>TRBV27|TRBJ2-7|NA|NA
TGTGCCAGCAGTTTAAAACAGGGAGTTGACGAGCAGTACTTC
CASSLKQGVDEQYF
>TRBV7-6|TRBJ1-5|NA|NA
TGTGCCAGCAGCCCCCGCGAGTCTCAGCCCCAGCATTTT
CASSPRESQPQHF
>TRBV28|TRBJ2-2|NA|NA
TGTGCCAGCAGTAGGACTGCGAACACCGGGGAGCTGTTTTTT
CASSRTANTGELFF
>TRBV20-1|TRBJ2-2|once|NA
TGCAGTGCTAGAGGTTTAGGGGGGCTGTTTTTT
CSARGLGGLFF
>TRBV6-5|TRBJ2-3|NA|NA
TGTGCCAGCAGTACAACCGACACAGATACGCAGTATTTT
CASSTTDTDTQYF
>TRBV7-9|TRBJ2-1|NA|TRBD2
TGTGCCAGCAGCATCCCGGGACTAGTATTTGGCAATGAGCAGTTCTTC
CASSIPGLVFGNEQFF
>TRBV10-3|TRBJ2-3|NA|TRBD2
TGTGCCATCAGCGGCGGGAGGAGTGCAGATACGCAGTATTTT
CAISGGRSADTQYF
>TRBV9|TRBJ2-5|NA|NA
TGTGCCAGCAGCGAAGGGGCCCAGGAGACCCAGTACTTC
CASSEGAQETQYF
>TRBV11-2|TRBJ2-1|few|NA
TGTGCCAGCAGCTTATACCTCCGAGGGAACCCATACAATGAGCAGTTCTTC
CASSLYLRGNPYNEQFF
>TRBV28|TRBJ1-1|NA|NA
TGTGCCAGCAGTTTAGAGGGTTGGAACACTGAAGCTTTCTTT
CASSLEGWNTEAFF
>TRBV24-1|TRBJ2-1|NA|TRBD2
TGTGCCACCAGTGAGGAGTTTGAGCGGGGGGATAATGAGCAGTTCTTC
CATSEEFERGDNEQFF
>TRBV5-1|TRBJ2-5|NA|NA
TGCGCCAGCAGCTTGGGGTCCGGTCAAGAGACCCAGTACTTC
CASSLGSGQETQYF
>TRBV9|TRBJ2-5|NA|NA
TGTGCCAGCAGCGTAGATCCGGGGGAGACCCAGTACTTC
CASSVDPGETQYF
>TRBV11-2|TRBJ2-7|NA|NA
TGTGCCAGCAGCTTAGATAGCGAGCAGTACTTC
CASSLDSEQYF
>TRBV30|TRBJ2-7|NA|NA
TGTGCCTGGAGTGTTTCCAGGGCCGTTTACGAGCAGTACTTC
CAWSVSRAVYEQYF
>TRBV6-5|TRBJ2-7|NA|TRBD2
TGTGCCAGCAGTTCCACAGGTAGCGGGGGTAGCTACGAGCAGTACTTC
CASSSTGSGGSYEQYF
>TRBV3-1/TRBV3-2|TRBJ2-3|NA|TRBD2
TGTGCCAGCAAGCTAGCGGGGGGGCCTGGCATCCGCGGCACAGATACGCAGTATTTT
CASKLAGGPGIRGTDTQYF
>TRBV30|TRBJ2-3|few|NA
TGTGCCTGGGAACCAGGGGTAGATACGCAGTATTTT
CAWEPGVDTQYF
>TRBV14|TRBJ1-1|NA|NA
TGTGCCAGCGCCCGCGCGGGTAACCTCGAAGCTTTCTTT
CASARAGNLEAFF